This paragraph covers one TCR beta chain sequence. Time point reported: blood 4 weeks post-SBRT, at nephrectomy. The treatment was: 15 Gy SBRT to primary tumor, nephrectomy 4 weeks later. Nephrectomy followed 15 Gy stereotactic body radiation by 4 weeks. This renal cell carcinoma was of the clear cell type. Some clones are missing from TCRdb's copy, which holds only in-frame ones; the method was immunoSEQ multiplex PCR. The sample has 97,000 or so clones, around 80% seen once. This entry comes from a study of radiation and T cells in renal cell carcinoma. This receptor was obtained from a man in his 60s with renal cell carcinoma. The sequencing used blood, collected from a patient whose treatment included radiotherapy and nephrectomy.

The CDR3 protein is CASSQEPTRGVNTEAFF. In nucleotides, the CDR3 is TGCGCCAGCAGCCAAGAACCCACGAGAGGGGTGAACACTGAAGCTTTCTTT. The genes are TRBV4-1 and TRBJ1-1, with D maybe TRBD1 (5 bases). Germline V gene sequence: CDR1 MGHRA, CDR2 YSYEKL. This CDR3 spans 17 amino acids. V lost 0 bases and J 0 bases, leaving 14 bases between the germline ends.